This T cell receptor beta chain was retrieved from a study of OX40 agonist ivuxolimab in advanced cancers. With respect to the entire study: Ivuxolimab, which targeted the costimulatory receptor OX40 (CD134), was an agonistic, fully human IgG2 monoclonal antibody. Intravenous ivuxolimab was administered to patients every 2 weeks at six dose levels: 0.01, 0.1, 0.3, 1.5, 3 and 10 mg/kg. Of the roughly 51 patients in dose escalation, 19 had hepatocellular carcinoma, about 15 had melanoma, 9 had renal cell carcinoma and 9 had head and neck cancer. A male proportion of roughly 80% and a mean age of approximately 55 years, ranging from roughly 23 to 79, were recorded for the dose-escalation cohort. Prior anti-PD-1, anti-PD-L1 or anti-CTLA-4 therapy was permitted, and approximately 41% of dose-escalation patients had received checkpoint inhibitors. Partial responses occurred in three dose-escalation patients: two with cutaneous melanoma and one with hepatocellular carcinoma. The point of sequencing TCRbeta in the periphery was to test whether ivuxolimab changed TCR sequence diversity and drove clonal T-cell expansion. The paper describes the monotherapy dose-escalation part (N = 52 patients) of the phase I trial of ivuxolimab. What the study reported, not specific to this receptor: After ivuxolimab, expanded clones were on average more numerous among CD8+ T cells than among CD4+ T cells. Low levels of normalized T-cell clonal expansion were also seen in some patients who did not respond. In partial responders in the 0.1-3.0 mg/kg groups, normalized peripheral clonal expansion was found to be among the lowest, especially among CD8+ T cells. At doses of 0.1 to 3.0 mg/kg, clonal expansion of both CD4+ and CD8+ blood T cells was observed from baseline to week 6. Which antigens the clonally expanded peripheral T cells were specific for was not determined.

For sequencing of the TCRbeta CDR3 region, genomic DNA was extracted from the sorted cells. The immunoSEQ Assay was used for sequencing of TCRbeta CDR3 regions. Drawn from immuneACCESS, this table holds only the in-frame rearrangements with V and J called that TCRdb kept. Clones are partly lost; checked studies trace under half to an unresolved V gene and leave the rest unexplained. This sample comprises 8,500 to 9,500 clones, around 70% of them detected only once. Approximately 30% of the sample is held by the ten biggest clonotypes. Comments on this clone: There is no known antigen for this receptor. It has no much larger one-base neighbor in the sample; base qualities were not kept.

The trial excluded patients who had a history of autoimmune disease or were on systemic immunosuppression. Peripheral blood for TCR sequencing was collected from all dose cohorts at baseline, on cycle 4 day 1, and on cycle 7 day 1. The samples were taken from a phase I, first-in-human, multicenter, open-label dose-escalation trial of ivuxolimab. Adults with locally advanced or metastatic head and neck squamous cell, hepatocellular, melanoma or renal cell carcinoma were enrolled in the trial. Before TCR sequencing, CD4+ and CD8+ T cells were separately sorted from peripheral blood. Trimming leaves V shorter by 4 bases and J shorter by 2 bases, with the junction holding 7 bases beyond the gene matches. Its CDR3 holds 17 amino acids, cysteine through phenylalanine. The DNA shown is the 51-base CDR3, in frame from base 1. According to the germline V gene (reference sequence), CDR1 reads LNHDA and CDR2 reads SQIVND.

This sequence uses TRBV19 and TRBJ2-1, with 11 central nucleotides matching TRBD2. Sample: CD4+ or CD8+ T cells sorted from blood, taken in a trial of the OX40 agonist ivuxolimab. This clonotype was sampled from an adult with an advanced solid tumor such as melanoma, head and neck, liver or kidney cancer. CDR3 protein: CASSTLLAGETYNEQFF. The nucleotide sequence reads as follows: TGTGCCAGTAGTACCCTACTAGCGGGAGAAACCTACAATGAGCAGTTCTTC.